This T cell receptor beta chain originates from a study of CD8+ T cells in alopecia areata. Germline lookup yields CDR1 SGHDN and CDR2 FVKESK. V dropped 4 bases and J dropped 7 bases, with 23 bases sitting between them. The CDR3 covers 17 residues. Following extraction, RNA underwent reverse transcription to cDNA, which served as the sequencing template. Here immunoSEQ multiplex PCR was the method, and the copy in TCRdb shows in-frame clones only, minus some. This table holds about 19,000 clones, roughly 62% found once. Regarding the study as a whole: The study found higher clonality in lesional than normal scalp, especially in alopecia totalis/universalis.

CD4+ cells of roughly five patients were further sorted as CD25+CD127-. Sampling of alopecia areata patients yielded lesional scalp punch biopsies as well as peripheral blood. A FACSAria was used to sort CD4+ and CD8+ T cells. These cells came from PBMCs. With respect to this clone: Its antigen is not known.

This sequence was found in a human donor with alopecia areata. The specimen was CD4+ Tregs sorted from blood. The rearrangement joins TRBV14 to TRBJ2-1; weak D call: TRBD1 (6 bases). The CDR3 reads CASSRILRGPMGNEQFF. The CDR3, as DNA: TGTGCCAGCAGCCGAATACTCAGGGGCCCTATGGGAAATGAGCAGTTCTTC. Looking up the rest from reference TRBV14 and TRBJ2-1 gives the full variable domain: EAGVTQFPSHSVIEKGQTVTLRCDPISGHDNLYWYRRVMGKEIKFLLHFVKESKQDESGMPNNRFLAERTGGTYSTLKVQPAELEDSGVYFCASSRILRGPMGNEQFFGPGTRLTVL.